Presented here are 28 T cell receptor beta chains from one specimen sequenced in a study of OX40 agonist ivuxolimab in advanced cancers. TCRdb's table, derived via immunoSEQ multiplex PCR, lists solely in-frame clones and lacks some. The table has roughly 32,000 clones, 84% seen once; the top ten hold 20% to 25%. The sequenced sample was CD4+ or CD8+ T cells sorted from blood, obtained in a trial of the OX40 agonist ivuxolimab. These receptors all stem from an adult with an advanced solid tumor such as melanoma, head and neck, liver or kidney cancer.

The CDR3 bases are TGTGCCAGTAGTATAGGACCTTCCGGGGGTTCGGCTGAAAAACTGTTTTTT. The encoded protein is CASSIGPSGGSAEKLFF. The chain carries TRBV19 and TRBJ1-4; the D gene is possibly TRBD1 (5 bases). The V end was cut by 1 base, the J end by 7 bases, with 19 bases between. The CDR3 consists of 17 residues. Germline CDR1 LNHDA, CDR2 SQIVND (reference sequence). Full variable domain (outside the CDR3, taken from reference TRBV19 and TRBJ1-4): DGGITQSPKYLFRKEGQNVTLSCEQNLNHDAMYWYRQDPGQGLRLIYYSQIVNDFQKGDIAEGYSVSREKKESFPLTVTSAQKNPTAFYLCASSIGPSGGSAEKLFFGSGTQLSVL.

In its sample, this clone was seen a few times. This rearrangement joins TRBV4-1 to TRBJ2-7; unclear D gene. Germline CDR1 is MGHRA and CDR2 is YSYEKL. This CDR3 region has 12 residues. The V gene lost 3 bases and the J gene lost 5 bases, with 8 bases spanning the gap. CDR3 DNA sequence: TGCGCCAGCAGCCAGGGTTTGGACGAGCAGTACTTC. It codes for CASSQGLDEQYF.

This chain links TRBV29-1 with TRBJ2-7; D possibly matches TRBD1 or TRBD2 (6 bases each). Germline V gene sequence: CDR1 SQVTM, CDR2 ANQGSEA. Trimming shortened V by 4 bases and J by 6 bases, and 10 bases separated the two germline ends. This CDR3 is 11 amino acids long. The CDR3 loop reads CSVVQGGEQYF. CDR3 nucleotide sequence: TGCAGCGTTGTACAGGGAGGCGAGCAGTACTTC.

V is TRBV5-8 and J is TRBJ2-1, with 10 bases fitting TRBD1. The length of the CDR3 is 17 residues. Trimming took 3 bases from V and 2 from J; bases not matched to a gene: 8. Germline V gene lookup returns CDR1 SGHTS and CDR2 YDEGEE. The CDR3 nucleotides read TGTGCCAGCAGCTACCGGACAGGGGGATGGACCTACAATGAGCAGTTCTTC. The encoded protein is CASSYRTGGWTYNEQFF. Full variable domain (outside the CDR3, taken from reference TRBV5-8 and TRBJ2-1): EAGVTQSPTHLIKTRGQQATLRCSPISGHTSVYWYQQALGLGLQFLLWYDEGEERNRGNFPPRFSGRQFPNYSSELNVNALELEDSALYLCASSYRTGGWTYNEQFFGPGTRLTVL.

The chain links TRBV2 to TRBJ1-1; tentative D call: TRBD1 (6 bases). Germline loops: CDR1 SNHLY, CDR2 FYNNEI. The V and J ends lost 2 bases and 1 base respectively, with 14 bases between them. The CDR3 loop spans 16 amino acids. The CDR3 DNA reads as TGTGCCAGCAGTGAAACCCTAGACAGGTCGAACACTGAAGCTTTCTTT. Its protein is CASSETLDRSNTEAFF.

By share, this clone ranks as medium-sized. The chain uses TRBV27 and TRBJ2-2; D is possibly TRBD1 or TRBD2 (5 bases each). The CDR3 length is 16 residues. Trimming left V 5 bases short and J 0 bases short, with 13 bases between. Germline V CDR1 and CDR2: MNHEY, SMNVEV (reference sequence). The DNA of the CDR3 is TGTGCCAGCAGTCCACCGGGACCTACGAACACCGGGGAGCTGTTTTTT. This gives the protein CASSPPGPTNTGELFF.

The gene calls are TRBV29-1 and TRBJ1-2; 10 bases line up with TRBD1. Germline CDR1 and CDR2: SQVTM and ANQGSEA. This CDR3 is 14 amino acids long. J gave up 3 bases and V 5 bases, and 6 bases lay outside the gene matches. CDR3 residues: CSVPRQGADYGYTF. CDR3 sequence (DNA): TGCAGCGTTCCGCGACAGGGGGCGGACTATGGCTACACCTTC.

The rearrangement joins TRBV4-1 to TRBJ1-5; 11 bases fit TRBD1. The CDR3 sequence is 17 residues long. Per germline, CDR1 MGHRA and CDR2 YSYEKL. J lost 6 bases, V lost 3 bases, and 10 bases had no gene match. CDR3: CASSHASRTGGSQPQHF. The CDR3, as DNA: TGCGCCAGCAGCCATGCCTCGCGGACAGGGGGCTCTCAGCCCCAGCATTTT.

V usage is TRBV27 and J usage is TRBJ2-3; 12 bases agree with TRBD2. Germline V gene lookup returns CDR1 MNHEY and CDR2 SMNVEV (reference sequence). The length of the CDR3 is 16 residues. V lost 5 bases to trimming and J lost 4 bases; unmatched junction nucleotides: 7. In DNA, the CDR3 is TGTGCCAGCAGTCGGACTAGCGGGGAAACCTCAGATACGCAGTATTTT. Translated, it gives CASSRTSGETSDTQYF.

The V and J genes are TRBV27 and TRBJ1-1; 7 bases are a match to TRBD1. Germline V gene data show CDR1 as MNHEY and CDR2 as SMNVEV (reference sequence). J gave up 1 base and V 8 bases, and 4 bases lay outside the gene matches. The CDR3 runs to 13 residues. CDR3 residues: CASGRTGNTEAFF. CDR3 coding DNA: TGTGCCAGCGGGCGGACAGGGAACACTGAAGCTTTCTTT.

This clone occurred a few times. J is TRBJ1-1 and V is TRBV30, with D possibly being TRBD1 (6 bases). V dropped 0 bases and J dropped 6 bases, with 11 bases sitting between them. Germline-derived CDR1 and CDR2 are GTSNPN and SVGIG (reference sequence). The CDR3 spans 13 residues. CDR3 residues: CAWSVGGIAEAFF. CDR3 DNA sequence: TGTGCCTGGAGTGTAGGGGGAATCGCTGAAGCTTTCTTT. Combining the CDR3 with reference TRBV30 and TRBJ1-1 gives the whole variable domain SQTIHQWPATLVQPVGSPLSLECTVEGTSNPNLYWYRQAAGRGLQLLFYSVGIGQISSEVPQNLSASRPQDRQFILSSKKLLLSDSGFYLCAWSVGGIAEAFFGQGTRLTVV.

CDR3 amino acids: CASSLGLNTEAFF. CDR3 sequence (DNA): TGTGCCAGCAGTTTAGGTCTGAACACTGAAGCTTTCTTT. The chain carries TRBV28 and TRBJ1-1; D gene uncertain. Germline CDR1 and CDR2: MDHEN and SYDVKM. Trimming cost V 2 bases and J 0 bases, with 4 bases left between them. The CDR3 runs to 13 residues.

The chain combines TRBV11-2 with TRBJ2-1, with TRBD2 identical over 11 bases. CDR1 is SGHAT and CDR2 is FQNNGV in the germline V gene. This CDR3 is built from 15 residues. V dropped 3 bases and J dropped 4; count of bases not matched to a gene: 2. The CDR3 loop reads CASSFSSGGYNEQFF. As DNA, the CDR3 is TGTGCCAGCAGCTTCTCTAGCGGGGGGTACAATGAGCAGTTCTTC.

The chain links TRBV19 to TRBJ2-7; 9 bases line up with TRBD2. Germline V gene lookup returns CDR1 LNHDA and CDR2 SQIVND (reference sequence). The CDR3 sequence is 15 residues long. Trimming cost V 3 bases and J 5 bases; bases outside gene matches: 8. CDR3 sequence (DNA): TGTGCCAGTAGTATCAGGGCTAGCGGGGCCAACGAGCAGTACTTC. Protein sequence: CASSIRASGANEQYF. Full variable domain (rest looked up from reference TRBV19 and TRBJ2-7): DGGITQSPKYLFRKEGQNVTLSCEQNLNHDAMYWYRQDPGQGLRLIYYSQIVNDFQKGDIAEGYSVSREKKESFPLTVTSAQKNPTAFYLCASSIRASGANEQYFGPGTRLTVT.

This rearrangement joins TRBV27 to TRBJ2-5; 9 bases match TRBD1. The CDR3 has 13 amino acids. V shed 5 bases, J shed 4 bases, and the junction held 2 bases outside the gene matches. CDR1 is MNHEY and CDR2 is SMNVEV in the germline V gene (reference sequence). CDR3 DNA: TGTGCCAGCAGTCGGACAGGGGTAGAGACCCAGTACTTC. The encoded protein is CASSRTGVETQYF.

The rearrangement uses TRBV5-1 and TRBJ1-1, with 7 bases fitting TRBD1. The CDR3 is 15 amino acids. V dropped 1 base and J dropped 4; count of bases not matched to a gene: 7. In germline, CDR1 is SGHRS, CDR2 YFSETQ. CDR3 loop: CASSLWTGTTTEAFF. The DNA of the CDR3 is TGCGCCAGCAGCTTGTGGACAGGAACAACCACTGAAGCTTTCTTT.

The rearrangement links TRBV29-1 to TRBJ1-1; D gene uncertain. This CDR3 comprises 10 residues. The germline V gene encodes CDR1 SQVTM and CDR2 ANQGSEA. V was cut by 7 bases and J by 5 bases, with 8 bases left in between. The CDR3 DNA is TGCAGCGCCGGTGAGACTGAAGCTTTCTTT. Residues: CSAGETEAFF.

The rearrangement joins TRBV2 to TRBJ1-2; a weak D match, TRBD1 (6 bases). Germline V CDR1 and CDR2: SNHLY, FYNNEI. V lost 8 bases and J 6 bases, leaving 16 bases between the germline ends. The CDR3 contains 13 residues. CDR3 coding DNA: TGTGCCAGCCATTACAACAGGGCAGATGGCTACACCTTC. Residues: CASHYNRADGYTF.

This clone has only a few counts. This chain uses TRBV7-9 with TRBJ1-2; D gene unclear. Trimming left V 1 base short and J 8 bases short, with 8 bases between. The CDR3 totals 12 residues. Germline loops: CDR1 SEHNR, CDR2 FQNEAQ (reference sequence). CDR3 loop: CASSLGSWGYTF. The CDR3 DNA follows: TGTGCCAGCAGCTTAGGCTCCTGGGGCTACACCTTC.

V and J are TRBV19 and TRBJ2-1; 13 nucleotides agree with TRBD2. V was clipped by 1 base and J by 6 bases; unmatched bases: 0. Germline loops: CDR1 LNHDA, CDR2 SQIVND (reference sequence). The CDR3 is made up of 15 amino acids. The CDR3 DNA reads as TGTGCCAGTAGTATAGGGACTAGCGGGAGCAATGAGCAGTTCTTC. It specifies CASSIGTSGSNEQFF.

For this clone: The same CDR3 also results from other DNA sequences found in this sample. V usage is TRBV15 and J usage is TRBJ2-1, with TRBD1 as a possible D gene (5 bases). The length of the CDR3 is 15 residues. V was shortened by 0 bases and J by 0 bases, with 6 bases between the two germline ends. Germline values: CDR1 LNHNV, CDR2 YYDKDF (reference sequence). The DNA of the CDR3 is TGTGCCACCAGCAGAGAAAGGGGCTCCTACAATGAGCAGTTCTTC. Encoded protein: CATSRERGSYNEQFF.

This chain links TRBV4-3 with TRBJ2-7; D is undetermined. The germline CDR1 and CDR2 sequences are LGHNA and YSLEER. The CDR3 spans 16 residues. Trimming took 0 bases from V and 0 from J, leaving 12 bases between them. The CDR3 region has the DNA TGCGCCAGCAGCCAAGAGGTGGAGCCCCGCTCCTACGAGCAGTACTTC. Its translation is CASSQEVEPRSYEQYF.

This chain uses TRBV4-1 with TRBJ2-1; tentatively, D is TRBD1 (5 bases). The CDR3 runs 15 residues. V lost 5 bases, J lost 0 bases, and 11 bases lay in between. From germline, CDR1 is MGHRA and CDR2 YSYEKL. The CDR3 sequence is CASSGPGASYNEQFF. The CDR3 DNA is TGCGCCAGCAGCGGCCCTGGGGCCTCCTACAATGAGCAGTTCTTC.

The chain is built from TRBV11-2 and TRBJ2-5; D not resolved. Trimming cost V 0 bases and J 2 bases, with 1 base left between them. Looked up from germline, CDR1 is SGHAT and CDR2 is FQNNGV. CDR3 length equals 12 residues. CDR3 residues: CASSLDQETQYF. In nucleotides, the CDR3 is TGTGCCAGCAGCTTAGATCAAGAGACCCAGTACTTC.

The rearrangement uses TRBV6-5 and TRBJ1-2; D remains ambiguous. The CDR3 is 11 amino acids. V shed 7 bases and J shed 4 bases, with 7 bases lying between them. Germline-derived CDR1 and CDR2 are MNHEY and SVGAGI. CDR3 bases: TGTGCCAGCAAGGCAGTCTATGGCTACACCTTC. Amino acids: CASKAVYGYTF.

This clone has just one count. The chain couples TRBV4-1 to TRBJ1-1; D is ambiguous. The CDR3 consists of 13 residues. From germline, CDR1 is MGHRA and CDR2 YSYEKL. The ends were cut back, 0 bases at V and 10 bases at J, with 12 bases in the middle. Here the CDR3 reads CASSQEVVPRAFF. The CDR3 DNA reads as TGCGCCAGCAGCCAAGAGGTCGTCCCACGAGCTTTCTTT.

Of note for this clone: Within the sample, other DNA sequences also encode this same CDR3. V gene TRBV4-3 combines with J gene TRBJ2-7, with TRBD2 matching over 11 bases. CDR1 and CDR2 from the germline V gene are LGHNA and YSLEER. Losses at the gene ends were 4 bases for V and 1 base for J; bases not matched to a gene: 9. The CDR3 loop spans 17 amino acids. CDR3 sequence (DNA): TGCGCCAGCAGCCCGGGACTAGCGGCTAAGAGTTCCTACGAGCAGTACTTC. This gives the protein CASSPGLAAKSSYEQYF.

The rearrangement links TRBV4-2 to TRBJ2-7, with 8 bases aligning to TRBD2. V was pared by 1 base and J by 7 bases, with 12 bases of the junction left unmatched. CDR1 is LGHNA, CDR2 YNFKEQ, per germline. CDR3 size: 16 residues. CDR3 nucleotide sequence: TGTGCCAGCAGCCAAGGTCAGCGGGAGCGCACTAGGGAGCAGTACTTC. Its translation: CASSQGQRERTREQYF.